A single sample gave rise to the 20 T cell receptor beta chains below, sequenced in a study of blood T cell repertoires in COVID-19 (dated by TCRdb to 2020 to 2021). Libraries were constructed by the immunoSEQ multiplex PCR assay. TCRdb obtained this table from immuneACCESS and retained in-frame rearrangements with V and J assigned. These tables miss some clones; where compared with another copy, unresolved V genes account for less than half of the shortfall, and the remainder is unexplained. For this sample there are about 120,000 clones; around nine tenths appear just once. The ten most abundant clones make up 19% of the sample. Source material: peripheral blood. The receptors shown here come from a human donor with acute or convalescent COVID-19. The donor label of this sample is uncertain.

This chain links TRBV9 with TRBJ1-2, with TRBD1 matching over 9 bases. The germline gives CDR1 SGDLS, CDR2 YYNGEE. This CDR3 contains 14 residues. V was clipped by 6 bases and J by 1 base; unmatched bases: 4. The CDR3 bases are TGTGCCAGCACAAGGACAGGGGATAACTATGGCTACACCTTC. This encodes CASTRTGDNYGYTF. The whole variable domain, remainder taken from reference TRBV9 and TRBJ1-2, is DSGVTQTPKHLITATGQRVTLRCSPRSGDLSVYWYQQSLDQGLQFLIQYYNGEERAKGNILERFSAQQFPDLHSELNLSSLELGDSALYFCASTRTGDNYGYTFGSGTRLTVV.

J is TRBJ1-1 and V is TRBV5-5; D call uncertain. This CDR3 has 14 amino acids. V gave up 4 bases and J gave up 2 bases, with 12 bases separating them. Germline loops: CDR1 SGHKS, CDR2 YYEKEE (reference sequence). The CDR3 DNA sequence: TGTGCCAGCAGCCACGGGTTTTTTAACACTGAAGCTTTCTTT. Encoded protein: CASSHGFFNTEAFF.

The CDR3 loop reads CASSVDSGGFNTGELFF. The CDR3 nucleotides read TGTGCCAGCAGCGTAGACAGCGGGGGGTTCAACACCGGGGAGCTGTTTTTT. This chain uses TRBV9 with TRBJ2-2; 9 nucleotides align to TRBD2. From germline, CDR1 is SGDLS and CDR2 YYNGEE. This CDR3 contains 17 residues. The J segment lost 2 bases and the V segment lost 0 bases, leaving 5 bases of the junction unmatched.

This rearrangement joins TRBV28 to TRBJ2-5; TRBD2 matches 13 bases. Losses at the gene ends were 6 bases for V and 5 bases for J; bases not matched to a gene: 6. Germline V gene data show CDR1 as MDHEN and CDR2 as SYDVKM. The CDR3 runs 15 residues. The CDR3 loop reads CASSQTSGRWETQYF. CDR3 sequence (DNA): TGTGCCAGCAGCCAGACTAGCGGGAGGTGGGAGACCCAGTACTTC. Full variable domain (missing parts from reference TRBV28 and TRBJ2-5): DVKVTQSSRYLVKRTGEKVFLECVQDMDHENMFWYRQDPGLGLRLIYFSYDVKMKEKGDIPEGYSVSREKKERFSLILESASTNQTSMYLCASSQTSGRWETQYFGPGTRLLVL.

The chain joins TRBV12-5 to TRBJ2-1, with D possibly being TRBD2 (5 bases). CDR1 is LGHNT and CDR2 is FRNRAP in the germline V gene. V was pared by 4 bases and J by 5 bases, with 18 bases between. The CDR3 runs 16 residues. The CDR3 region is CASGSPDSPPNNEQFF. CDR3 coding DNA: TGTGCTAGTGGTTCCCCGGACTCGCCCCCCAACAATGAGCAGTTCTTC.

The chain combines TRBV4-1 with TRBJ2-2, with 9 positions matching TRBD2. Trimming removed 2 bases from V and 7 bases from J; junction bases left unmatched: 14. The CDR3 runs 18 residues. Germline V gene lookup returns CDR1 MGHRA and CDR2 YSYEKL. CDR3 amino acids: CASSQPAGGLLRGGELFF. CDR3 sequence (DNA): TGCGCCAGCAGCCAACCCGCGGGGGGGTTATTACGGGGCGGGGAGCTGTTTTTT.

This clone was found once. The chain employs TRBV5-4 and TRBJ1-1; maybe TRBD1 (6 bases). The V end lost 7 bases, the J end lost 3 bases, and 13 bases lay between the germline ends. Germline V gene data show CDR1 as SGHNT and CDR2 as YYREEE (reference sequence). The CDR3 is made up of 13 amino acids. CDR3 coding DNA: TGTGCCAGCGGCCGACAGGCGGACACTGAAGCTTTCTTT. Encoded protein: CASGRQADTEAFF.

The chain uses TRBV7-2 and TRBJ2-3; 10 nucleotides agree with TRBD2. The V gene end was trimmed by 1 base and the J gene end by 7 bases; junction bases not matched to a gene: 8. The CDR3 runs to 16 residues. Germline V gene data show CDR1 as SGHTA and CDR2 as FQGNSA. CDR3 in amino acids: CASSLVSGRATNTQYF. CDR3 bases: TGTGCCAGCAGCTTAGTGAGCGGGAGGGCCACGAATACGCAGTATTTT.

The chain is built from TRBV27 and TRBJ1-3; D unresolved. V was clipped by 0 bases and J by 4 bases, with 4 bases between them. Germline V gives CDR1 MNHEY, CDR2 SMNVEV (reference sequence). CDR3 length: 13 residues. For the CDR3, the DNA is TGTGCCAGCAGTTTATCGGCCGGAAACACCATATATTTT. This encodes CASSLSAGNTIYF.

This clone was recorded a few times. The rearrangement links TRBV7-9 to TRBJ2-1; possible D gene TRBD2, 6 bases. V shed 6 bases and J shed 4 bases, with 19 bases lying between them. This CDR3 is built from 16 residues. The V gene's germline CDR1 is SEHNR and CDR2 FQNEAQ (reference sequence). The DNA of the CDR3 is TGTGCCAGCAGAAGCGGCCGGGACTGGAAGTACAATGAGCAGTTCTTC. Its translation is CASRSGRDWKYNEQFF.

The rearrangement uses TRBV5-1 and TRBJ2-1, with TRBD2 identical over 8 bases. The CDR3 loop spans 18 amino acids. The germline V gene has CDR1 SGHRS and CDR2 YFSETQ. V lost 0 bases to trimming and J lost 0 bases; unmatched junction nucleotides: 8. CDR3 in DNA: TGCGCCAGCAGCTTGGAAGGGGCGGGGGGCTCCTCCTACAATGAGCAGTTCTTC. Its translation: CASSLEGAGGSSYNEQFF.

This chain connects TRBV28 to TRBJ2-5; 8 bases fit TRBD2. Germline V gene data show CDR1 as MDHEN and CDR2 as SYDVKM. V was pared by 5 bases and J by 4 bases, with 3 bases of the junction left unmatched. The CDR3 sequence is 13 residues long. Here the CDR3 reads CASSGGGLETQYF. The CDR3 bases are TGTGCCAGCAGTGGCGGGGGGTTAGAGACCCAGTACTTC.

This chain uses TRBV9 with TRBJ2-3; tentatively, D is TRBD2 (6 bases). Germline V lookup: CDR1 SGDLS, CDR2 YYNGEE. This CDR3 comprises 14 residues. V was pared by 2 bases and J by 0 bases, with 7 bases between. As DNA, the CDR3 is TGTGCCAGCAGCGTTAGCGGTAGCACAGATACGCAGTATTTT. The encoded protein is CASSVSGSTDTQYF.

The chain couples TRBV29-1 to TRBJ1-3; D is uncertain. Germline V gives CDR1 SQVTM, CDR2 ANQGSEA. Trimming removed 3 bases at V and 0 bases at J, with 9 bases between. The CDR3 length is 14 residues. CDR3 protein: CSVESSSSGNTIYF. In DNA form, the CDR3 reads TGCAGCGTTGAGTCCTCCAGCTCTGGAAACACCATATATTTT. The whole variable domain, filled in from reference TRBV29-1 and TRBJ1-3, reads SAVISQKPSRDICQRGTSLTIQCQVDSQVTMMFWYRQQPGQSLTLIATANQGSEATYESGFVIDKFPISRPNLTFSTLTVSNMSPEDSSIYLCSVESSSSGNTIYFGEGSWLTVV.

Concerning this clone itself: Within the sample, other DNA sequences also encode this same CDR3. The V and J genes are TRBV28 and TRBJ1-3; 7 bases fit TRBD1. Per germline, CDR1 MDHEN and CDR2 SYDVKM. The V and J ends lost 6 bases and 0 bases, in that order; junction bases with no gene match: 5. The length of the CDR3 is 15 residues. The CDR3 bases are TGTGCCAGCAGCTCACAGGGGAACTCTGGAAACACCATATATTTT. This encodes CASSSQGNSGNTIYF. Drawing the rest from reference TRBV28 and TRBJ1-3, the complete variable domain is DVKVTQSSRYLVKRTGEKVFLECVQDMDHENMFWYRQDPGLGLRLIYFSYDVKMKEKGDIPEGYSVSREKKERFSLILESASTNQTSMYLCASSSQGNSGNTIYFGEGSWLTVV.

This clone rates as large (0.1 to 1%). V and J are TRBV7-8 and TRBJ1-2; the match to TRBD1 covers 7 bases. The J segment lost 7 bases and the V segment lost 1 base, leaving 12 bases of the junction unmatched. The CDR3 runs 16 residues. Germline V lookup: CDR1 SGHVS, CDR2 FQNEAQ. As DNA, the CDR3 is TGTGCCAGCAGCTTAGGTTCTTTTGGACAGGCCGGTGGCTACACCTTC. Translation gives CASSLGSFGQAGGYTF. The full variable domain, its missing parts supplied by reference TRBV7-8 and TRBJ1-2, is GAGVSQSPRYKVAKRGQDVALRCDPISGHVSLFWYQQALGQGPEFLTYFQNEAQLDKSGLPSDRFFAERPEGSVSTLKIQRTQQEDSAVYLCASSLGSFGQAGGYTFGSGTRLTVV.

CDR3 residues: CASSPYRTGGGKDTQYF. The CDR3 DNA follows: TGTGCCAGCAGTCCTTACAGGACAGGGGGAGGGAAAGATACGCAGTATTTT. The V call is TRBV5-6, the J call TRBJ2-3, with 10 bases matching TRBD1. From germline, CDR1 is SGHDT and CDR2 YYEEEE. CDR3 length equals 17 residues. Trimming at V came to 5 bases and at J to 5 bases, leaving 14 bases not matched to a gene.

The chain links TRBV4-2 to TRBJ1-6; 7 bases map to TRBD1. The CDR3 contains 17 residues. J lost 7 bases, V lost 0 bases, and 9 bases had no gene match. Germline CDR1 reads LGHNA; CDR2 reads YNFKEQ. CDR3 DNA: TGTGCCAGCAGCCAAGAACTCCGGGACAGAGGGAATTCACCCCTCCACTTT. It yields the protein CASSQELRDRGNSPLHF.

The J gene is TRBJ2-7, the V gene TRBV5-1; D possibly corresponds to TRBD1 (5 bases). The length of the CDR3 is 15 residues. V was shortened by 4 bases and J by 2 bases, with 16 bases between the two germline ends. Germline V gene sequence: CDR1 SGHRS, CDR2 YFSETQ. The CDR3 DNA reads TGCGCCAGCAGCATGGACACAATACTAACCTACGAGCAGTACTTC. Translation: CASSMDTILTYEQYF.

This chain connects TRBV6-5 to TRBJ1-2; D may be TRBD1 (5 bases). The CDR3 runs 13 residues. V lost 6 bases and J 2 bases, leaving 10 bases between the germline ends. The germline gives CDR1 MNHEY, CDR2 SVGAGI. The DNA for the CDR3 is TGTGCCAGCAGCTACCCAGGGAACTATGGCTACACCTTC. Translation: CASSYPGNYGYTF.